What follows is one T cell receptor (beta chain) and its context. No cognate antigen has been identified for it. Per-nucleotide qualities are absent, and no much larger clonotype sits a single base away. To prepare the library, the immunoSEQ multiplex PCR assay was applied. The authors processed their data as follows. During preprocessing, nonproductive sequences were removed, along with CDR3s that did not begin with C, did not end with F or W, or were shorter than 7 amino acids. The MANAFEST web app was used to call antigen-specific clonotypes on the basis of expansion compared with the reference and with other culture wells. A clone counted as positive if significantly expanded in 2 of 3 replicate wells versus the reference culture at FDR below 0.05. To be called positive, a clone also had to show significant expansion compared with every other tandem well and an odds ratio greater than 5. CDR3 homology was quantified as pairwise Levenshtein distance, calculated with the stringdist R package after three terminal residues were trimmed from each end. As stored in TCRdb, this immuneACCESS dataset retains in-frame rearrangements with V and J assigned. A fraction of the clones does not appear; measured against another copy, unresolved V genes explain less than half of the discrepancy, and the remainder lacks a known reason. D and trimming were read from the DNA, whereas the V and J calls and clone size are those reported in that table. The sample records tens of thousands of clones, around 80% of which are singletons. Clones ranked in the top ten supply roughly 22% of the sample.

The data were obtained in a study of CD4 T cells in relation to SARS-CoV-2 and coronaviruses (dated by TCRdb to the early 2020s). At the level of the whole study: In the ViraFEST assay, PBMCs were cultured with antigen for roughly eleven days, after which TCR beta CDR3s were sequenced to identify clonal expansions specific to the antigen. At the level of individual TCR clonotypes, the study evaluated whether memory CD4+ T cells crossreact between the spike proteins of SARS-CoV-2 and those of common cold coronaviruses. For other donors in the study, expansion assays were sequenced with a different, Illumina-based TCR-beta assay. The Adaptive Biotechnologies TCR-sequencing kit was used to sequence samples from a few pre-COVID donors and the naive versus memory experiments, whereas other data were Illumina-based. Patient-derived lymphoblastoid cell lines were used to map the HLA restriction of shared crossreactive spike epitopes. The negative reference condition was either a culture with an HIV-1 Nef peptide pool or a culture with no peptide.

The CDR3 holds 13 amino acids from the cysteine to the phenylalanine. The read is trimmed to its CDR3 DNA, 39 bases read in frame from base 1. V has 8 bases trimmed and J has 2 bases trimmed; junction bases matching no gene number 4. Looking up the germline V gene yields CDR1 SQVTM and CDR2 ANQGSEA. The research as a whole found: Pre-pandemic and post-infection samples were not both contributed by any donor, so tracing of the source of pre-existing responses was limited. Crossreactivity analysis centred on spike protein, so crossreactivity against other viral proteins was not assessed. The study was limited by small numbers of patients and tested TCRs. Significantly weaker SARS-CoV-2-driven expansion was shown by crossreactive clones than by monoreactive clones, consistent with antigenic imprinting. Memory CD4+ clonotypes crossrecognizing SARS-CoV-2 and at least one common cold coronavirus spike were found in approximately 65% of donors.

CD4+ T cells from unexposed donors were collected before the COVID-19 pandemic (2011-2018). After more than nine days of culture, CD4+ T cells were isolated with the EasySep CD4+ T cell isolation kit. As cell numbers permitted, CD4+ T cells from unexposed donors were tested for reactivity to SARS-CoV-2 S and N and to four common cold coronavirus spike pools. PBMCs were cultured at approximately 2 million per well in IMDM supplemented with roughly 5% human AB serum and 9 to 10 IU/ml IL-2. Half of the culture medium was replaced with fresh IL-2-containing medium on days 3 and 7. In general, every peptide culture condition was set up in three replicate wells. The leukapheresis product for the unexposed donors was obtained through commercial purchase. Ficoll-Paque PLUS gradient centrifugation was used to isolate PBMCs from either whole blood or leukapheresis product. PBMCs were either used fresh in the expansion assay or cryopreserved at -140 degrees C. The QIAamp Micro DNA Kit was used to extract genomic DNA from the CD4+ T cells.

The TCR comes from a human donor in good health. What was sequenced was CD4+ T cells from PBMCs, cultured in vitro. The chain couples TRBV29-1 to TRBJ1-1, and TRBD1 aligns with 11 junction nucleotides. The CDR3 protein sequence reads: CSTRTGGNTEAFF. The DNA is as follows: TGCAGCACAAGGACAGGGGGCAACACTGAAGCTTTCTTT.